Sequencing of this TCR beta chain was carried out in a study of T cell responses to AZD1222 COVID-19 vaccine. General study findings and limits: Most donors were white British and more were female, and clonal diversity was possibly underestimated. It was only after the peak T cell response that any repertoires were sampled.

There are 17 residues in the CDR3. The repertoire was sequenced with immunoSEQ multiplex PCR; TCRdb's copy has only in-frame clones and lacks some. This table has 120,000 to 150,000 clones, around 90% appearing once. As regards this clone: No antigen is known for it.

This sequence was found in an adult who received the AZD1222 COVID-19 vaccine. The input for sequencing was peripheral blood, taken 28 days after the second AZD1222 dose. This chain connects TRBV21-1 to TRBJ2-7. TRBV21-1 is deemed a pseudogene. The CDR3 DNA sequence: TGTGCCAGCAGCAAAGAGAAACAGATGAGCGTTTCCTACGAGCAGTACTTC. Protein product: CASSKEKQMSVSYEQYF.